This T cell receptor beta chain was recovered during a study of blood T cell repertoires in COVID-19. The cohort comprised adults aged 18 to 89 years residing in under 25 US areas. Assay used: immunoSEQ multiplex PCR; TCRdb lists only in-frame clones, some missing. The table has about 250,000 clones, more than 75% seen once. Sequencing used PBMCs or T cells enriched from blood (not recorded which). This receptor was identified in a man in his forties or fifties who had recovered from COVID-19.

The CDR3 is CASSVGLREGWDEQFF. In DNA, the CDR3 is TGTGCCAGCAGCGTAGGGCTGCGGGAGGGTTGGGATGAGCAGTTCTTC. The chain links TRBV9 to TRBJ2-1; 9 bases align to TRBD2. Germline trimming cut 0 bases from V and 8 bases from J; bases unmatched to any gene: 9. CDR1 is SGDLS and CDR2 is YYNGEE in the germline V gene. This CDR3 contains 16 residues.